This T cell receptor (beta chain) was captured in a study of identical twins. Template switching added a universal primer binding site, and final cDNA carried unique molecular identifiers. In TCRdb, the 5' RACE reads were re-called with MiXCR into one record per CDR3 protein. Of about 700,000 distinct CDR3 sequences in the sample, 8.6% are singletons; the top ten hold around 0.98%. As concerns this clonotype: As yet, its antigen is unknown.

Trimming left V 0 bases short and J 5 bases short, with 14 bases between. Germline CDR1 SGHRS, CDR2 YFSETQ. The CDR3 is 16 amino acids. Notes on the study in general: Clonotypes of the beta chain that were abundant in cord blood carried fewer insertions (memory repertoires showed none).

The same sample was also studied in work on yellow fever vaccine responses in identical twins.

The receptor's source is a woman under 30 in good health. The chain links TRBV5-1 to TRBJ2-2, with D possibly matching TRBD1 (5 bases). Sequenced sample: PBMCs. CDR3 residues: CASSLGPGLGTGELFF. In DNA form, the CDR3 reads TGCGCCAGCAGCTTGGGACCAGGGTTGGGGACCGGGGAGCTGTTTTTT.